This T cell receptor beta chain stems from a study of blood T cells in healthy people across ages. Peripheral blood from each donor was collected in a volume of 8.5 to 10 milliliters. Alongside a J-beta primer mix, a sample-barcoded 5' primer served in a second PCR lasting about 6 to 11 cycles. A tag from a template-switch adaptor with 12 random nucleotides marked each cDNA molecule. TCRdb processed the 5' RACE reads anew with MiXCR; each CDR3 protein has one entry. This table has some 550,000 distinct CDR3 sequences, around half appearing once. Study-level points and caveats: Naive T cell percentage and TCR beta diversity correlated strongly.

This clonotype was recorded a few times. The antigen remains unidentified. V lost 3 bases, J lost 6 bases, and 9 bases lay in between. The germline CDR1 and CDR2 sequences are SGHTA and FQGNSA. This CDR3 has 12 residues. The origin of this receptor is an elderly man in good health. The chain employs TRBV7-2 and TRBJ2-7; maybe TRBD1 (5 bases). Sequences were obtained from blood. This CDR3 reads CASSFSGREQYF. CDR3 nucleotides: TGTGCCAGCAGCTTCTCAGGGCGCGAGCAGTACTTC.